These 8 T cell receptor beta chains share one sample of origin, sequenced in a study of blood T cell repertoires in COVID-19. The repertoire was sequenced with immunoSEQ multiplex PCR; TCRdb's copy has only in-frame clones and lacks some. The sample holds 250,000 to 350,000 clones, approximately 90% seen once. Sequenced: PBMCs or T cells enriched from blood (not recorded which). Receptor source: a woman younger than 35 who had recovered from COVID-19.

The CDR3 nucleotides are TGCGCCAGCAGCTTGGGTGGCAGGGAGACAGGCAATGAGCAGTTCTTC. It specifies CASSLGGRETGNEQFF. The gene calls are TRBV5-1 and TRBJ2-1; a weak D match, TRBD1 (6 bases). Germline CDR1 is SGHRS and CDR2 is YFSETQ. The CDR3 spans 16 residues. Between the trimmed V and J ends, which lost 0 bases and 6 bases, there was a span of 16 bases.

The V call is TRBV5-1, the J call TRBJ2-5; TRBD1 matches 8 bases. This CDR3 has 16 amino acids. CDR1 and CDR2 from the germline V gene are SGHRS and YFSETQ. Unmatched junction bases numbered 8, after V lost 3 bases and J lost 1 base. The CDR3 region has the DNA TGCGCCAGCAGCTCCCTCCTGACAGGGGCCCAAGAGACCCAGTACTTC. It translates to CASSSLLTGAQETQYF.

This clone appeared once. The rearrangement uses TRBV25-1 and TRBJ1-2; D is undetermined. Trimming removed 3 bases at V and 8 bases at J, with 22 bases between. Germline CDR1 and CDR2: MGHDK and SYGVNS. The CDR3 loop spans 16 amino acids. The CDR3 sequence is CASSDGPTTIHLGYTF. The CDR3 coding sequence is TGTGCCAGCAGTGACGGTCCAACCACCATCCATTTAGGCTACACCTTC.

This chain links TRBV5-4 with TRBJ1-6; 9 nucleotides align to TRBD1. The J segment lost 7 bases and the V segment lost 6 bases, leaving 11 bases of the junction unmatched. The CDR3 totals 16 residues. Germline V CDR1 and CDR2: SGHNT, YYREEE (reference sequence). CDR3 nucleotides: TGTGCCAGCACCCAAGATGGGACAGGGTACAATTCACCCCTCCACTTT. Protein product: CASTQDGTGYNSPLHF.

The gene calls are TRBV27 and TRBJ1-1, with 10 positions matching TRBD1. Looked up from germline, CDR1 is MNHEY and CDR2 is SMNVEV (reference sequence). This CDR3 is 21 amino acids long. J gave up 0 bases and V 1 base, and 17 bases lay outside the gene matches. The CDR3 reads CASSLFSIRTGGQGMNTEAFF. In nucleotides, the CDR3 is TGTGCCAGCAGTTTATTTTCCATAAGGACAGGGGGTCAAGGCATGAACACTGAAGCTTTCTTT.

The chain combines TRBV6-4 with TRBJ1-6, with a possible D match to TRBD1 (6 bases). The CDR3 is 16 amino acids. V was trimmed by 0 bases and J by 6 bases, leaving 12 bases between them. Per germline, CDR1 MRHNA and CDR2 SNTAGT. CDR3 coding DNA: TGTGCCAGCAGTGACTCTTCGGGGGGCCCTAATTCACCCCTCCACTTT. Protein: CASSDSSGGPNSPLHF.

The gene calls are TRBV9 and TRBJ2-5; 7 positions match TRBD2. CDR1 and CDR2 from the germline V gene are SGDLS and YYNGEE. This CDR3 has 14 amino acids. J gave up 3 bases and V 0 bases, and 2 bases lay outside the gene matches. CDR3: CASSVDAGEETQYF. The CDR3 DNA is TGTGCCAGCAGCGTAGATGCGGGGGAAGAGACCCAGTACTTC.

This chain uses TRBV10-2 with TRBJ2-5; 14 bases are shared with TRBD2. The V segment lost 4 bases and the J segment 4 bases; nucleotides outside the gene matches: 5. Germline CDR1 is WSHSY and CDR2 is SAAADI. The CDR3 totals 16 residues. The DNA for the CDR3 is TGCGCCAGCAGTGCCCCCGGGACTAGCGGGGGAGAGACCCAGTACTTC. This gives the protein CASSAPGTSGGETQYF.